In its sample, the clone carrying this T cell receptor beta chain was seen many times. The antigen remains unidentified. The data were taken from a study of early T cells in non-severe SARS-CoV-2 infection. Overall study: Bulk RNA isolated from unsorted whole blood underwent sequencing; chains were not paired.

Unique molecular identifier tags were affixed to discrete cDNA molecules. TCRdb ran MiXCR on the 5' RACE reads and lists one entry per CDR3 protein. The table has around 61,000 distinct CDR3 sequences, 10% to 14% seen once. The CDR3 totals 15 residues. With V trimmed by 0 bases and J by 7 bases, 4 bases remained unmatched. From germline, CDR1 is SGDLS and CDR2 YYNGEE. Study-level findings and limits: Lookups in VDJdb leaned toward anti-spike CD8 responses and missed private and CD4 specificities.

The chain links TRBV9 to TRBJ1-6; the match to TRBD1 covers 7 bases. The receptor's source is an adult who was a healthcare worker with PCR-confirmed SARS-CoV-2 infection or an uninfected control (not recorded which). Sequencing input: whole blood. The CDR3 here is CASSVGNRGNSPLHF. The CDR3 coding sequence is TGTGCCAGCAGCGTAGGTAACAGGGGAAATTCACCCCTCCACTTT.